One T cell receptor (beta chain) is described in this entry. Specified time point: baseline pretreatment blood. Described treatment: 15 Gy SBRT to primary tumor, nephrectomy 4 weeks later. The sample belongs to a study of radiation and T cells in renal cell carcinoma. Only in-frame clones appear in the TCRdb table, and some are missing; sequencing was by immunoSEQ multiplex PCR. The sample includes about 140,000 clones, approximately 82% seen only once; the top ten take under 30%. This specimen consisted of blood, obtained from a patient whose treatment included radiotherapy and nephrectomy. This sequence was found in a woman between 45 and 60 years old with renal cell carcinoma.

This chain's CDR3 is CASSLRDERRYGYTF. CDR3 nucleotides: TGTGCCAGCAGCTTGAGGGACGAGCGCCGCTATGGCTACACCTTC. The gene calls are TRBV5-6 and TRBJ1-2, with a weak D call TRBD1 (5 bases). The V gene's germline CDR1 is SGHDT and CDR2 YYEEEE. V was shortened by 1 base and J by 4 bases, with 14 bases between the two germline ends. This CDR3 spans 15 amino acids. Filled out from reference TRBV5-6 and TRBJ1-2, the complete variable domain reads DAGVTQSPTHLIKTRGQQVTLRCSPKSGHDTVSWYQQALGQGPQFIFQYYEEEERQRGNFPDRFSGHQFPNYSSELNVNALLLGDSALYLCASSLRDERRYGYTFGSGTRLTVV.